This T cell receptor beta chain originates from a study of T cells in localized non-small cell lung cancer. General study results and limits: When the top 100 tumor clones were examined, a median about 60 of them also appeared in the adjacent lung, which was paired and uninvolved. Uninvolved adjacent lung had the highest recorded T cell clonality, with tumor below it. Sequencing involved a lone tumor region, leaving heterogeneity possible. Elevated blood T cell density was associated with longer overall survival.

This table comes from immunoSEQ multiplex PCR, and its TCRdb copy is limited to in-frame clones, with some not included. Of 25,000 to 40,000 clones detected, roughly 78% appear once; the ten largest clones hold 33%. Comment on this clone: Its antigen is still unknown.

The V and J ends lost 0 bases and 8 bases, in that order; junction bases with no gene match: 17. Germline V lookup: CDR1 LNHDA, CDR2 SQIVND (reference sequence). The CDR3 contains 19 residues. Here the sequenced sample was peripheral blood, taken before any cancer treatment. The TCR sequence derives from a male donor older than 55 with stage II squamous cell lung carcinoma. J is TRBJ2-1 and V is TRBV19; TRBD2 matches at 9 bases. DNA of the CDR3: TGTGCCAGTAGTATAGACCCACTCTCTCTTTTAGCGGGAGTAGATGAGCAGTTCTTC. Translating it yields CASSIDPLSLLAGVDEQFF.